The table lists the clone carrying this T cell receptor beta chain with a few counts. This specimen comes from a study of control samples from healthy donors and cancer patients. V dropped 4 bases and J dropped 4; count of bases not matched to a gene: 11. Germline loops: CDR1 MNHNY, CDR2 SVGAGI (reference sequence). The CDR3 loop spans 16 amino acids. The protocol was immunoSEQ multiplex PCR, while the TCRdb copy is restricted to in-frame clones and leaves out a portion. The repertoire holds 150,000 to 200,000 clones, with over 85% as singletons. Sequenced: blood. This TCR was sampled from a man between 18 and 35 years old in good health. The chain uses TRBV6-6 and TRBJ1-2; 8 nucleotides line up with TRBD1. The DNA of the CDR3 is TGTGCCAGCAGTTCGACCCCGGACAGGGTGGCCTATGGCTACACCTTC. Amino acids: CASSSTPDRVAYGYTF.